The next 17 T cell receptor beta chains were all read from a single sample in a study of blood T cell repertoires in COVID-19 (dated by TCRdb to between 2020 and 2021). The library was generated by the immunoSEQ multiplex PCR assay. TCRdb stores this immuneACCESS table with in-frame sequences only. Part of the clones is absent; in the studies checked, under half of the shortfall reflects unresolved V genes, and no reason is known for the rest. The sample includes approximately 220,000 clones, with about four fifths observed a single time. The ten largest clonotypes hold less than 7% of the sample. Sequences were obtained from PBMCs or T cells enriched from blood (not recorded which). The receptors here all came from a woman aged 40 to 49 who had recovered from COVID-19.

This sequence joins TRBV19 and TRBJ2-7; TRBD2 aligns across 8 bases. Per the germline V gene, CDR1 is LNHDA and CDR2 is SQIVND (reference sequence). J lost 3 bases, V lost 5 bases, and 9 bases had no gene match. There are 15 residues in the CDR3. For the CDR3, the DNA is TGTGCCAGTAGTGGAGCGGGGGTTGCCCTCTACGAGCAGTACTTC. It yields the protein CASSGAGVALYEQYF.

The rearrangement uses TRBV7-9 and TRBJ2-3, with 8 positions matching TRBD2. V lost 6 bases, J lost 3 bases, and 2 bases stayed unmatched. CDR1 SEHNR and CDR2 FQNEAQ come from the germline V gene (reference sequence). This CDR3 region has 13 residues. The CDR3 region has the DNA TGTGCCAGCAGTATAGCGGGGACAGATACGCAGTATTTT. It specifies CASSIAGTDTQYF.

This clone appeared a single time. This chain joins TRBV6-5 and TRBJ2-5, with D possibly TRBD2 on 6 matching bases. Germline CDR1 MNHEY, CDR2 SVGAGI. V shed 7 bases and J shed 1 base, with 10 bases lying between them. The CDR3 is 13 residues long. CDR3 nucleotide sequence: TGTGCCAGCACCCGGAGGGCCCAAGAGACCCAGTACTTC. It translates to CASTRRAQETQYF.

The chain uses TRBV29-1 and TRBJ1-1; 7 bases agree with TRBD1. Germline CDR1 SQVTM, CDR2 ANQGSEA. The CDR3 runs 12 residues. With V trimmed by 7 bases and J by 1 base, 3 bases remained unmatched. CDR3 region: CSAGTANTEAFF. CDR3 sequence (DNA): TGCAGCGCCGGGACAGCGAACACTGAAGCTTTCTTT.

This chain links TRBV5-1 with TRBJ2-3; 10 nucleotides line up with TRBD2. From germline, CDR1 is SGHRS and CDR2 YFSETQ. This CDR3 contains 15 residues. The V gene end was trimmed by 3 bases and the J gene end by 7 bases; junction bases not matched to a gene: 8. The CDR3 DNA reads TGCGCCAGCAGCTCTAAGCGGGAGGGCCGCAATACGCAGTATTTT. It specifies CASSSKREGRNTQYF. Drawing the rest from reference TRBV5-1 and TRBJ2-3, the complete variable domain is KAGVTQTPRYLIKTRGQQVTLSCSPISGHRSVSWYQQTPGQGLQFLFEYFSETQRNKGNFPGRFSGRQFSNSRSEMNVSTLELGDSALYLCASSSKREGRNTQYFGPGTRLTVL.

J is TRBJ1-1 and V is TRBV11-3, with D maybe TRBD1 (6 bases). CDR1 is SGHNT and CDR2 is YENEEA in the germline V gene. The length of the CDR3 is 15 residues. Trimming removed 6 bases at V and 2 bases at J, with 16 bases between. The CDR3: CASRKSRGPNTEAFF. The CDR3 DNA follows: TGTGCCAGCAGGAAGTCCAGGGGTCCAAACACTGAAGCTTTCTTT.

The chain joins TRBV7-9 to TRBJ2-5; TRBD2 aligns across 8 bases. V trimming: 11 bases; J trimming: 5 bases; junction bases outside the gene matches: 10. The germline V gene has CDR1 SEHNR and CDR2 FQNEAQ (reference sequence). The CDR3 spans 13 residues. CDR3 sequence reads: CASGGGNWETQYF. The CDR3 DNA reads as TGTGCCTCGGGCGGGGGGAACTGGGAGACCCAGTACTTC.

The chain couples TRBV18 to TRBJ1-1; 8 nucleotides match TRBD1. This CDR3 comprises 14 residues. The trim removed 5 bases at V and 3 bases at J, leaving 5 bases unmatched. Germline loops: CDR1 KGHSH, CDR2 LQKENI. This CDR3 reads CASSSGGLDTEAFF. DNA for the CDR3: TGTGCCAGCTCATCAGGGGGCCTGGACACTGAAGCTTTCTTT. Looking up the rest from reference TRBV18 and TRBJ1-1 gives the full variable domain: NAGVMQNPRHLVRRRGQEARLRCSPMKGHSHVYWYRQLPEEGLKFMVYLQKENIIDESGMPKERFSAEFPKEGPSILRIQQVVRGDSAAYFCASSSGGLDTEAFFGQGTRLTVV.

The chain combines TRBV27 with TRBJ2-1, with D possibly being TRBD1 (6 bases). V was trimmed by 5 bases and J by 6 bases, leaving 11 bases between them. Germline V lookup: CDR1 MNHEY, CDR2 SMNVEV (reference sequence). This CDR3 is 13 amino acids long. CDR3 protein: CASSEWGPNEQFF. Written as DNA, the CDR3 is TGTGCCAGCAGTGAGTGGGGGCCCAATGAGCAGTTCTTC.

The CDR3 region is CASGERETQYF. CDR3 in DNA: TGTGCCAGCGGAGAAAGGGAGACCCAGTACTTC. The chain employs TRBV7-9 and TRBJ2-5; D is unresolved. The CDR3 has 11 amino acids. Trimming shortened V by 8 bases and J by 5 bases, and 9 bases separated the two germline ends. From germline, CDR1 is SEHNR and CDR2 FQNEAQ (reference sequence). Variable domain in full (rest from reference TRBV7-9 and TRBJ2-5): DTGVSQNPRHKITKRGQNVTFRCDPISEHNRLYWYRQTLGQGPEFLTYFQNEAQLEKSRLLSDRFSAERPKGSFSTLEIQRTEQGDSAMYLCASGERETQYFGPGTRLLVL.

The rearrangement joins TRBV7-2 to TRBJ1-3; no clear D gene. Trimming took off 1 base at V and 2 bases at J, with 12 bases between the two ends. From germline, CDR1 is SGHTA and CDR2 FQGNSA. The CDR3 is made up of 16 amino acids. The CDR3 region has the DNA TGTGCCAGCAGCTTAGGAGAGAGGGCGGCTGGAAACACCATATATTTT. Amino acids: CASSLGERAAGNTIYF.

This clone appeared a few times. One end of the junction varies from germline; a read error may be responsible. J is TRBJ2-3 and V is TRBV13, with 7 bases lining up with TRBD1. Germline V gene lookup returns CDR1 PRHDT and CDR2 FYEKMQ (reference sequence). The CDR3 is 14 amino acids. The CDR3 protein is CASSARDSRDTQYF. CDR3 sequence (DNA): TGTGCCAGCAGCGCCCGGGACAGCAGAGATACGCAGTATTTT. Drawing the rest from reference TRBV13 and TRBJ2-3, the complete variable domain is AAGVIQSPRHLIKEKRETATLKCYPIPRHDTVYWYQQGPGQDPQFLISFYEKMQSDKGSIPDRFSAQQFSDYHSELNMSSLELGDSALYFCASSARDSRDTQYFGPGTRLTVL.

This chain's CDR3 is CASKSGSVGELFF. In DNA, the CDR3 is TGCGCCAGCAAGAGCGGGAGCGTCGGGGAGCTGTTTTTT. V gene TRBV4-1 combines with J gene TRBJ2-2; 8 positions agree with TRBD2. Germline loops: CDR1 MGHRA, CDR2 YSYEKL. Germline trimming cut 7 bases from V and 7 bases from J; bases unmatched to any gene: 5. The CDR3 extends over 13 amino acids.

This rearrangement joins TRBV2 to TRBJ1-4; possibly TRBD1 for D (6 bases). The CDR3 is 13 residues long. The germline CDR1 and CDR2 sequences are SNHLY and FYNNEI. The V and J ends lost 9 bases and 8 bases respectively, with 16 bases between them. CDR3 loop: CASSTGWLEKLFF. In DNA, the CDR3 is TGTGCCAGTAGCACAGGGTGGTTAGAAAAACTGTTTTTT.

This clone showed up just a few times. Here the CDR3 reads CSVVAGDYGYTF. The CDR3 DNA reads TGCAGCGTTGTGGCGGGGGACTATGGCTACACCTTC. The chain is built from TRBV29-1 and TRBJ1-2, with a possible D match to TRBD1 (5 bases). Germline V gene sequence: CDR1 SQVTM, CDR2 ANQGSEA. This CDR3 is 12 amino acids long. The germline V and J ends were trimmed by 4 bases and 3 bases, with 9 bases remaining between them.

The rearrangement uses TRBV5-1 and TRBJ2-5; 11 nucleotides align to TRBD2. The CDR3 sequence is 16 residues long. The germline gives CDR1 SGHRS, CDR2 YFSETQ. Trimming cost V 0 bases and J 1 base; bases outside gene matches: 2. CDR3 sequence: CASSLAGTSGQETQYF. DNA of the CDR3: TGCGCCAGCAGCTTGGCCGGGACTAGCGGCCAAGAGACCCAGTACTTC.

The chain uses TRBV2 and TRBJ2-3; 16 nucleotides line up with TRBD2. Germline values: CDR1 SNHLY, CDR2 FYNNEI. This CDR3 region has 17 residues. Trimming took 3 bases from V and 5 from J; bases not matched to a gene: 5. The CDR3 DNA reads TGTGCCAGCAGTGAGCTGGGACTAGCGGGAGGGTTAGATACGCAGTATTTT. Translation gives CASSELGLAGGLDTQYF.